This entry describes one T cell receptor (beta chain). This record belongs to a study of shared clonotypes between healthy human individuals. CDR3 length equals 15 residues. Germline loops: CDR1 SGHTA, CDR2 FQGTGA. Deletions cut 2 bases from V and 7 bases from J, with 14 bases between. The donors, all of them Caucasian adults, lived in Nashville, Tennessee. Produced via immunoSEQ multiplex PCR; TCRdb's table is partial and in-frame only. The profile shows approximately 250,000 clones, 65% of them singletons. Sequencing was done on a sample of memory CD4+ T cells sorted from blood. As to subset: CD45RA-negative fraction. The TCR sequence derives from a man aged 25 to 45 in good health. The chain employs TRBV7-3 and TRBJ2-2; tentatively, D is TRBD1 (6 bases). The DNA for the CDR3 is TGTGCCAGCAGCTTAGCCGCACAGGGTCGCGGGGAGCTGTTTTTT. It specifies CASSLAAQGRGELFF.